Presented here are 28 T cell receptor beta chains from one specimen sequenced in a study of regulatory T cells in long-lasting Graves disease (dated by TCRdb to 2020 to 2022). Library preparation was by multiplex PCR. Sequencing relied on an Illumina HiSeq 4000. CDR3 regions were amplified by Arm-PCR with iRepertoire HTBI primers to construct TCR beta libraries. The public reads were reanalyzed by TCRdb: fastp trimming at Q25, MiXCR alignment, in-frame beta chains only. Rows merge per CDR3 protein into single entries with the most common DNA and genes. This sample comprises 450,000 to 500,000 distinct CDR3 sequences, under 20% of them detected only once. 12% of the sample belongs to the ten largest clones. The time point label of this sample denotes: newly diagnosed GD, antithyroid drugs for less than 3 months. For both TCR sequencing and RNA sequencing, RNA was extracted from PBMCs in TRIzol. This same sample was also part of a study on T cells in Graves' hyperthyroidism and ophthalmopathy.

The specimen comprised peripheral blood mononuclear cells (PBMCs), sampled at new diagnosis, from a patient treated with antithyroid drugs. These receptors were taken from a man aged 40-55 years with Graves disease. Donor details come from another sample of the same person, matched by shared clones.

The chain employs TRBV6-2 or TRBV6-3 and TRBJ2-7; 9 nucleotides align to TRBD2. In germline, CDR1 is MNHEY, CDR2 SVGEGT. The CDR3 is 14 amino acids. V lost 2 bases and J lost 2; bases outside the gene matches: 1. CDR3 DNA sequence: TGTGCCAGCAGTTACGCGGGAGGGCCCTACGAGCAGTACTTC. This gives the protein CASSYAGGPYEQYF.

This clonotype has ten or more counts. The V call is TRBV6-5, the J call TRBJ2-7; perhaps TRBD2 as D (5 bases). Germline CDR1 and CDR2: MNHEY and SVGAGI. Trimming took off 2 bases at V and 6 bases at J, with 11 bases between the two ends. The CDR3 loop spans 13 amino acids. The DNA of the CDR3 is TGTGCCAGCAGTTACGTAGAGGGCGGCGAGCAGTACTTC. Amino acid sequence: CASSYVEGGEQYF.

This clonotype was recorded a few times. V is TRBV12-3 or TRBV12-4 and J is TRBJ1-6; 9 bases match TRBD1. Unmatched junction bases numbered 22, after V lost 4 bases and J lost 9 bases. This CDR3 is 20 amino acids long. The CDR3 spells CASSSQILGQGGYSGSPLHF. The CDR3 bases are TGTGCCAGCAGTTCCCAAATTTTGGGACAGGGCGGGTATTCCGGTTCACCCCTCCACTTT.

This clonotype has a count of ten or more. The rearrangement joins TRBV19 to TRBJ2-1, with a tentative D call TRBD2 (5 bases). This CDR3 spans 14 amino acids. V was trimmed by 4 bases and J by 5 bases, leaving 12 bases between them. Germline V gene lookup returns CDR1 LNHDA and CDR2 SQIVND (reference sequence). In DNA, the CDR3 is TGTGCCAGTAGTACCCGCCGGGGTGACAATGAGCAGTTCTTC. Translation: CASSTRRGDNEQFF.

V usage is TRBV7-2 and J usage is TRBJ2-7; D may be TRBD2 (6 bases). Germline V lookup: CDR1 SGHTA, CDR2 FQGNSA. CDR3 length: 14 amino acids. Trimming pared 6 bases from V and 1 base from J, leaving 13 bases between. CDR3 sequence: CASRLTSSSYEQYF. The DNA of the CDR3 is TGTGCCAGCAGACTCACTAGCTCTTCCTACGAGCAGTACTTC.

DNA for the CDR3: TGTGCCAGTAGTAAGGAGGGGGGCAGGACCGGGGAGCTGTTTTTT. Its translation is CASSKEGGRTGELFF. This chain links TRBV19 with TRBJ2-2, with D perhaps being TRBD1 or TRBD2 (6 bases each). The V end lost 4 bases, the J end lost 5 bases, and 14 bases lay between the germline ends. Germline values: CDR1 LNHDA, CDR2 SQIVND (reference sequence). The CDR3 covers 15 residues.

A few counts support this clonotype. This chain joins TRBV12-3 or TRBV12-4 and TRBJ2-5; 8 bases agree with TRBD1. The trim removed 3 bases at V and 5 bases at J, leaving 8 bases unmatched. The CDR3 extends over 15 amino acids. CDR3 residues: CASSFSDREGETQYF. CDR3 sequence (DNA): TGTGCCAGCAGTTTCTCGGACAGGGAAGGGGAGACCCAGTACTTC.

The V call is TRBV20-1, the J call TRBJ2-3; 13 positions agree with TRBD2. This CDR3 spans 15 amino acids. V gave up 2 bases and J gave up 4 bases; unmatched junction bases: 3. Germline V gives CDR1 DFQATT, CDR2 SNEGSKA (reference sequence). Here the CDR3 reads CSARTSGRAPDTQYF. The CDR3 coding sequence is TGCAGTGCTAGAACTAGCGGGAGGGCCCCAGATACGCAGTATTTT.

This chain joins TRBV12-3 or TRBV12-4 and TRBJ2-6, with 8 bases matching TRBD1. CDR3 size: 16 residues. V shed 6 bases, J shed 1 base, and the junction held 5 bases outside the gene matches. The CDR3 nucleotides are TGTGCCAGCAGCCTAGGACAGGGTTCTGGGGCCAACGTCCTGACTTTC. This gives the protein CASSLGQGSGANVLTF.

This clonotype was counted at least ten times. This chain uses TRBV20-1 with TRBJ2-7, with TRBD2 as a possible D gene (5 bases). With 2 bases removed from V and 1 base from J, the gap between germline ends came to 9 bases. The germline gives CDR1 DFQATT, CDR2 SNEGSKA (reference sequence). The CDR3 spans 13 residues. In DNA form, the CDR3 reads TGCAGTGCTAGATCCCTAGCATCCTACGAGCAGTACTTC. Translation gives CSARSLASYEQYF.

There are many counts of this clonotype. The chain's CDR3 is CASSRTSGNYEQYF. CDR3 bases: TGTGCCAGCAGCCGGACTAGCGGAAACTACGAGCAGTACTTC. The rearrangement uses TRBV7-9 and TRBJ2-7; 10 bases agree with TRBD2. The length of the CDR3 is 14 residues. The V gene end was trimmed by 5 bases and the J gene end by 3 bases; junction bases not matched to a gene: 4. Germline V lookup: CDR1 SEHNR, CDR2 FQNEAQ (reference sequence).

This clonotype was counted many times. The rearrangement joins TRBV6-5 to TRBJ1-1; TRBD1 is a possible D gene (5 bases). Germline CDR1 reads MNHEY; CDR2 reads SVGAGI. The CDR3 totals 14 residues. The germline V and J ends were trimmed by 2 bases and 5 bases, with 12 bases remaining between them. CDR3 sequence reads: CASSYRQGNTEAFF. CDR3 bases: TGTGCCAGCAGTTACAGGCAGGGCAATACTGAAGCTTTCTTT.

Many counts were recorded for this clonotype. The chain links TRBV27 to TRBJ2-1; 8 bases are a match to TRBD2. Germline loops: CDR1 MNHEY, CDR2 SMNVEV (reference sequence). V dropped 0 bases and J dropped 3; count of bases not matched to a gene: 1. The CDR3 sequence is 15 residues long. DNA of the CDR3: TGTGCCAGCAGTTTATCCAGCGGGAGCTACAATGAGCAGTTCTTC. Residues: CASSLSSGSYNEQFF.

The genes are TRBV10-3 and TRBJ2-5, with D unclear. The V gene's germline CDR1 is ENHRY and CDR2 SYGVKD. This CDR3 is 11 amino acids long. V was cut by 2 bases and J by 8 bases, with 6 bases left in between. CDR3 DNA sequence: TGTGCCATCAGTGAGACGGCAACCCAGTACTTC. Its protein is CAISETATQYF.

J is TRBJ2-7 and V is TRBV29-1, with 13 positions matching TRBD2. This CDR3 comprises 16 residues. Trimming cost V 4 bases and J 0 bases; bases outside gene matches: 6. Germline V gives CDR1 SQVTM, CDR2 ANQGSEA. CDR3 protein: CSVGTSGRGTSYEQYF. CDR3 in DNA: TGCAGCGTTGGGACTAGCGGGAGAGGGACCTCCTACGAGCAGTACTTC.

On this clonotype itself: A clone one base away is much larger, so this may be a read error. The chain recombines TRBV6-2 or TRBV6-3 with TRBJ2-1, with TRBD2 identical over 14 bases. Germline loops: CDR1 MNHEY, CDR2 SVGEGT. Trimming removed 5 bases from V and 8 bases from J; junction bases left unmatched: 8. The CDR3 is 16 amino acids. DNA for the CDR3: TGTGCCAGCAGTCCCCCGGGGACTAGCGGGAGATATGAGCAGTTCTTC. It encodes CASSPPGTSGRYEQFF.

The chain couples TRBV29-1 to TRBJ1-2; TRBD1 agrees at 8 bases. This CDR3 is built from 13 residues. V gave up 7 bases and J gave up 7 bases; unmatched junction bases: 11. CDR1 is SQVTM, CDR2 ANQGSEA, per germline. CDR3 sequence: CSARTGSQGGYTF. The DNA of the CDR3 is TGCAGCGCCCGGACAGGGAGCCAAGGTGGCTACACCTTC.

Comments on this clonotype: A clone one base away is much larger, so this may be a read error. CDR3 protein: CSAGAPPGLAGGRETQYF. DNA of the CDR3: TGCAGTGCTGGGGCTCCACCGGGACTAGCGGGGGGACGAGAGACCCAGTACTTC. The chain uses TRBV20-1 and TRBJ2-1; 15 nucleotides match TRBD2. The J call could be wrong; TRBJ2-5 is a better fit for the DNA end. This CDR3 contains 18 residues. Germline V gene sequence: CDR1 DFQATT, CDR2 SNEGSKA (reference sequence).

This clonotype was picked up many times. This chain's CDR3 is CASYVLYEQYF. The CDR3 DNA reads TGTGCCAGCTACGTTCTCTACGAGCAGTACTTC. The rearrangement links TRBV2 to TRBJ2-7; D gene unclear. The germline V gene has CDR1 SNHLY and CDR2 FYNNEI. This CDR3 spans 11 amino acids. Deletions cut 8 bases from V and 3 bases from J, with 8 bases between.

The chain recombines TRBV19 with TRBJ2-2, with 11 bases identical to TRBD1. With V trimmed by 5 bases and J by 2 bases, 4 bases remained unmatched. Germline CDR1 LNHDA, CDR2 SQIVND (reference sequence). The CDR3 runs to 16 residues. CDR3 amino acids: CASSARTGGNTGELFF. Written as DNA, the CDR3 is TGTGCCAGTAGTGCCCGGACAGGGGGCAACACCGGGGAGCTGTTTTTT.

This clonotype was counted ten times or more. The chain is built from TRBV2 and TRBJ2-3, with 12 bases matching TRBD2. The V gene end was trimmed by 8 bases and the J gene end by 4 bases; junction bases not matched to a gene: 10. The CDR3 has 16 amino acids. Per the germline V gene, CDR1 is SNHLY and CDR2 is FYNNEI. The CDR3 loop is CASGWASGRVADTQYF. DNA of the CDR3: TGTGCCAGCGGTTGGGCTAGCGGGAGGGTGGCAGATACGCAGTATTTT.

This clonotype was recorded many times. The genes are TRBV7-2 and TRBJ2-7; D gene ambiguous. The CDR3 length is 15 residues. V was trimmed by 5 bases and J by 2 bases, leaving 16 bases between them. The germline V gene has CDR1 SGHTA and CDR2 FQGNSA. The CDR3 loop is CASSPGSTLTYEQYF. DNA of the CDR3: TGTGCCAGCAGCCCCGGGTCGACTCTAACCTACGAGCAGTACTTC.

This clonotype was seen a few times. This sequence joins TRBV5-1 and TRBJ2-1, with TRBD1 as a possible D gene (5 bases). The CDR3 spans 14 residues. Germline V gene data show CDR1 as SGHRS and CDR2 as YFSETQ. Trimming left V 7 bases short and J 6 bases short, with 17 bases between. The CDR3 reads CASYTGAVSNEQFF. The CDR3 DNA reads TGCGCCAGCTATACTGGGGCGGTTTCCAATGAGCAGTTCTTC.

As DNA, the CDR3 is TGCGCCAGCAGCCAAGGGGAGGTCAATTCACCCCTCCACTTT. The encoded protein is CASSQGEVNSPLHF. The V and J genes are TRBV4-1 and TRBJ1-6, with D hard to call. V lost 1 base and J lost 7, with 8 bases in between. The CDR3 loop spans 14 amino acids. CDR1 and CDR2 (germline): MGHRA, YSYEKL.

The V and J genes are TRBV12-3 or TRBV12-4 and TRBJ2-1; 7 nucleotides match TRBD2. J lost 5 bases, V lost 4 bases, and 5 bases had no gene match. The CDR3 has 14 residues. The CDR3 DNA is TGTGCCAGCAGTTCGGGACTACTAAACAATGAGCAGTTCTTC. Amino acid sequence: CASSSGLLNNEQFF.

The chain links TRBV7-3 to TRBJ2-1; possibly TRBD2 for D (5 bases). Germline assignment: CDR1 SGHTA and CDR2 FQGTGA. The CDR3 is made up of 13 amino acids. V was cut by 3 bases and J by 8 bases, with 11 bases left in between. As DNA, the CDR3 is TGTGCCAGCAGCTTCAACCCCGGGGATGAGCAGTTCTTC. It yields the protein CASSFNPGDEQFF. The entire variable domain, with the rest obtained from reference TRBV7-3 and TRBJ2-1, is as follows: GAGVSQTPSNKVTEKGKYVELRCDPISGHTALYWYRQSLGQGPEFLIYFQGTGAADDSGLPNDRFFAVRPEGSVSTLKIQRTERGDSAVYLCASSFNPGDEQFFGPGTRLTVL.

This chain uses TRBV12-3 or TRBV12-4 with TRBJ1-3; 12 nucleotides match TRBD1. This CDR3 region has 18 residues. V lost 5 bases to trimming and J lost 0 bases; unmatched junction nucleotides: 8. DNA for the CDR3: TGTGCCAGCAGTCGGGACAGGGGGCTCGAGGGCTCTGGAAACACCATATATTTT. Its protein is CASSRDRGLEGSGNTIYF.

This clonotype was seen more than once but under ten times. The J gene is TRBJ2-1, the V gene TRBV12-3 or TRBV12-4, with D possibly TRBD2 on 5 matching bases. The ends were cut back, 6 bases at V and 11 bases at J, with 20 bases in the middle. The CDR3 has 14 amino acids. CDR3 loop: CASSPYEGMGKQFF. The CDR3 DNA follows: TGTGCCAGCAGCCCCTATGAGGGTATGGGTAAGCAGTTCTTC.